This is a list of T cell receptor beta chains from one sample in a study of cytomegalovirus exposure and HLA in healthy donors. Assay: immunoSEQ multiplex PCR; the TCRdb copy retains only in-frame clones and omits some. The sample comprises about 180,000 clones, 79% of which are singletons, and around 0.74% rests with the top ten. Sequencing was done on a sample of PBMCs. The receptors shown here come from a woman in her thirties or forties in good health and CMV-seronegative. CDR3s include the opening cysteine and the closing phenylalanine or tryptophan. Each record gives: V gene, CDR3 length, D gene, clone size, J gene, CDR3 DNA, CDR3 protein. D genes are given only for firm matches. The size of a clone is reported for some rows only, either as once, few or many, or as a class for expanded clones.

v_call: TRBV19
cdr3_length: 17
d_call: .
clone_size: .
j_call: TRBJ1-1
cdr3_nt: TGTGCCAGTACCCATTCTCGGGGGGTTCGGATGAACACTGAAGCTTTCTTT
cdr3_aa: CASTHSRGVRMNTEAFF

v_call: TRBV5-4
cdr3_length: 15
d_call: TRBD1
clone_size: .
j_call: TRBJ2-5
cdr3_nt: TGTGCCAGCAGCCTCCGGGACAGGGCCCAAGAGACCCAGTACTTC
cdr3_aa: CASSLRDRAQETQYF

v_call: TRBV28
cdr3_length: 14
d_call: TRBD1
clone_size: .
j_call: TRBJ2-7
cdr3_nt: TGTGCCAGCAGGAGGACAGGGGGTCTTAGCGAGCAGTACTTC
cdr3_aa: CASRRTGGLSEQYF

v_call: TRBV18
cdr3_length: 14
d_call: .
clone_size: .
j_call: TRBJ2-1
cdr3_nt: TGTGCCAGCTCACCACCTCTTGTGAGTCCTGTGCAGTTCTTC
cdr3_aa: CASSPPLVSPVQFF

v_call: TRBV18
cdr3_length: 15
d_call: TRBD1
clone_size: .
j_call: TRBJ2-7
cdr3_nt: TGTGCCAGCTCATCGACGGGACAGGGGGTTGGCGAGCAGTACTTC
cdr3_aa: CASSSTGQGVGEQYF

v_call: TRBV4-1
cdr3_length: 14
d_call: TRBD1
clone_size: .
j_call: TRBJ1-1
cdr3_nt: TGCGCCAGCAGCCAAGTACAGGGGGGGACGGAAGCTTTCTTT
cdr3_aa: CASSQVQGGTEAFF

v_call: TRBV30
cdr3_length: 14
d_call: TRBD2
clone_size: .
j_call: TRBJ2-7
cdr3_nt: TGTGCCTGGAGTCAACGGGGGGGGCCGGGGGAGCAGTACTTC
cdr3_aa: CAWSQRGGPGEQYF

v_call: TRBV19
cdr3_length: 19
d_call: .
clone_size: .
j_call: TRBJ2-6
cdr3_nt: TGTGCCAGTAGTATAGATTCGGGTCCGAGGAGCTCTGGGGCCAACGTCCTGACTTTC
cdr3_aa: CASSIDSGPRSSGANVLTF

v_call: TRBV2
cdr3_length: 13
d_call: .
clone_size: few
j_call: TRBJ1-2
cdr3_nt: TGTGCCAGCAGTGAGGCGGGGAAATATGGCTACACCTTC
cdr3_aa: CASSEAGKYGYTF

v_call: TRBV7-9
cdr3_length: 16
d_call: TRBD2
clone_size: .
j_call: TRBJ2-5
cdr3_nt: TGTGCCAGCAGCTCGCCGGACGGGGGGATCCAAGAGACCCAGTACTTC
cdr3_aa: CASSSPDGGIQETQYF

v_call: TRBV30
cdr3_length: 12
d_call: TRBD1
clone_size: .
j_call: TRBJ1-2
cdr3_nt: TGTGCCTCTCCGGGACAGGGAGGTGGCTACACCTTC
cdr3_aa: CASPGQGGGYTF

v_call: TRBV7-9
cdr3_length: 9
d_call: .
clone_size: few
j_call: TRBJ1-1
cdr3_nt: TGTGCCAGCAGCCGGGGAGTCTGGTTT
cdr3_aa: CASSRGVWF

v_call: TRBV30
cdr3_length: 12
d_call: TRBD2
clone_size: .
j_call: TRBJ2-7
cdr3_nt: TGTGCCTGGAGTGGGGGAGGGAGCGAGCAGTACTTC
cdr3_aa: CAWSGGGSEQYF

v_call: TRBV7-6
cdr3_length: 12
d_call: .
clone_size: once
j_call: TRBJ2-7
cdr3_nt: TGTGCCAGCAGCTTAGTTCCGGACGAGCAGTACTTC
cdr3_aa: CASSLVPDEQYF

v_call: TRBV27
cdr3_length: 14
d_call: .
clone_size: .
j_call: TRBJ1-4
cdr3_nt: TGTGCCAGCAGTATAGGCTATGGGCTAGAAAAACTGTTTTTT
cdr3_aa: CASSIGYGLEKLFF

v_call: TRBV19
cdr3_length: 14
d_call: TRBD1
clone_size: .
j_call: TRBJ1-3
cdr3_nt: TGTGCCAGTAGCACAGGGGGCACCGGAAACACCATATATTTT
cdr3_aa: CASSTGGTGNTIYF

v_call: TRBV7-9
cdr3_length: 15
d_call: TRBD1
clone_size: .
j_call: TRBJ2-7
cdr3_nt: TGTGCCAGCAGCCGTGACAGGGGGAATATCTACGAGCAGTACTTC
cdr3_aa: CASSRDRGNIYEQYF

v_call: TRBV5-1
cdr3_length: 16
d_call: .
clone_size: .
j_call: TRBJ1-1
cdr3_nt: TGCGCCAGCAGCTTGGAAACCAGGGGTCGGGTAAGATCGGCTTTCTTT
cdr3_aa: CASSLETRGRVRSAFF

v_call: TRBV4-3
cdr3_length: 16
d_call: TRBD2
clone_size: .
j_call: TRBJ2-1
cdr3_nt: TGCGCCAGCAGCACAGGGGCTAGCGGGAGGGCCAATGAGCAGTTCTTC
cdr3_aa: CASSTGASGRANEQFF

v_call: TRBV6-5
cdr3_length: 15
d_call: .
clone_size: once
j_call: TRBJ2-1
cdr3_nt: TGTGCCTCCACCCGGGACACTCTCTCCTACAATGAGCAGTTCTTC
cdr3_aa: CASTRDTLSYNEQFF

v_call: TRBV19
cdr3_length: 14
d_call: TRBD2
clone_size: .
j_call: TRBJ2-1
cdr3_nt: TGTGCCAGTAGTATCGGGGGGATCTACAATGAGCAGTTCTTC
cdr3_aa: CASSIGGIYNEQFF

v_call: TRBV29-1
cdr3_length: 13
d_call: TRBD1
clone_size: .
j_call: TRBJ2-7
cdr3_nt: TGCAGCGCCGTCGACAGGGGACCCTACGAGCAGTACTTC
cdr3_aa: CSAVDRGPYEQYF

v_call: TRBV28
cdr3_length: 13
d_call: .
clone_size: .
j_call: TRBJ1-2
cdr3_nt: TGTGCCAGCAGTTCATGGGACTTCCGCGGCTACACCTTC
cdr3_aa: CASSSWDFRGYTF

v_call: TRBV6-6
cdr3_length: 15
d_call: TRBD1
clone_size: .
j_call: TRBJ2-7
cdr3_nt: TGTGCCAGCAGTTTCCGACAGGGGAGTAGTAGGGAGCAGTACTTC
cdr3_aa: CASSFRQGSSREQYF

v_call: TRBV5-4
cdr3_length: 15
d_call: TRBD1
clone_size: .
j_call: TRBJ1-1
cdr3_nt: TGTGCCAGCAGCTTGCCGGGACAGATGAACACTGAAGCTTTCTTT
cdr3_aa: CASSLPGQMNTEAFF

v_call: TRBV15
cdr3_length: 13
d_call: TRBD1
clone_size: .
j_call: TRBJ1-2
cdr3_nt: TGTGCCACCAGCTCGACAGGGAGCTATGGCTACACCTTC
cdr3_aa: CATSSTGSYGYTF

v_call: TRBV5-4
cdr3_length: 16
d_call: TRBD2
clone_size: once
j_call: TRBJ2-5
cdr3_nt: TGTGCCAGCAGCTTGGGCCTAGCGGGGGGGATAGAGACCCAGTACTTC
cdr3_aa: CASSLGLAGGIETQYF

v_call: TRBV7-2
cdr3_length: 16
d_call: TRBD2
clone_size: .
j_call: TRBJ2-3
cdr3_nt: TGTGCCAGCAGCCTTCTCTCGGGAGGTGGAACAGATACGCAGTATTTT
cdr3_aa: CASSLLSGGGTDTQYF

v_call: TRBV19
cdr3_length: 17
d_call: .
clone_size: once
j_call: TRBJ2-1
cdr3_nt: TGTGCCAGTAGTATAGTTCCCCAAGGCAGGGCCTACAATGAGCAGTTCTTC
cdr3_aa: CASSIVPQGRAYNEQFF

v_call: TRBV5-6
cdr3_length: 14
d_call: TRBD1
clone_size: .
j_call: TRBJ1-2
cdr3_nt: TGTGCCAGCAGCCCTAGGACAGGGGTGAAAGGCTACACCTTC
cdr3_aa: CASSPRTGVKGYTF

v_call: TRBV28
cdr3_length: 10
d_call: .
clone_size: .
j_call: TRBJ2-7
cdr3_nt: TGTGCCAGCGGACACTACGAGCAGTACTTC
cdr3_aa: CASGHYEQYF

v_call: TRBV4-1
cdr3_length: 13
d_call: TRBD1
clone_size: many
j_call: TRBJ2-7
cdr3_nt: TGCGCCAGCAAACAGGGGACGGGCTCCGAGCAGTACTTC
cdr3_aa: CASKQGTGSEQYF

v_call: TRBV7-9
cdr3_length: 14
d_call: .
clone_size: .
j_call: TRBJ1-1
cdr3_nt: TGTGCCAGCAGCGGGTTGACAGCGAACACTGAAGCTTTCTTT
cdr3_aa: CASSGLTANTEAFF

v_call: TRBV5-1
cdr3_length: 14
d_call: .
clone_size: .
j_call: TRBJ2-5
cdr3_nt: TGCGCCAGCAGCGGAGGTACTTACCAAGAGACCCAGTACTTC
cdr3_aa: CASSGGTYQETQYF

v_call: TRBV11-2
cdr3_length: 15
d_call: .
clone_size: .
j_call: TRBJ1-5
cdr3_nt: TGTGCCAGCAGCTTAGATGGGGGGGGGAATCAGCCCCAGCATTTT
cdr3_aa: CASSLDGGGNQPQHF

v_call: TRBV5-1
cdr3_length: 16
d_call: TRBD1
clone_size: .
j_call: TRBJ2-3
cdr3_nt: TGCGCCAGCAGCTTGAACCATAACAGGGGAACAGATACGCAGTATTTT
cdr3_aa: CASSLNHNRGTDTQYF

v_call: TRBV28
cdr3_length: 15
d_call: TRBD2
clone_size: .
j_call: TRBJ2-1
cdr3_nt: TGTGCCAGCAGTGGCAGCGGGAGGGCGGGCAATGAGCAGTTCTTC
cdr3_aa: CASSGSGRAGNEQFF

v_call: TRBV2
cdr3_length: 17
d_call: TRBD1
clone_size: .
j_call: TRBJ2-7
cdr3_nt: TGTGCCAGCTCTGGTCCTCATCTAGAGACAGGGTCTTACGAGCAGTACTTC
cdr3_aa: CASSGPHLETGSYEQYF

v_call: TRBV7-8
cdr3_length: 15
d_call: TRBD1
clone_size: .
j_call: TRBJ2-2
cdr3_nt: TGTGCCAGCAGCTTCCGGACAGGGGACACCGGGGAGCTGTTTTTT
cdr3_aa: CASSFRTGDTGELFF

v_call: TRBV7-9
cdr3_length: 15
d_call: .
clone_size: .
j_call: TRBJ2-1
cdr3_nt: TGTGCCAGCAGCTTAGCGGGGGGGCCGTATAATGAGCAGTTCTTC
cdr3_aa: CASSLAGGPYNEQFF

v_call: TRBV4-3
cdr3_length: 17
d_call: TRBD2
clone_size: few
j_call: TRBJ2-7
cdr3_nt: TGCGCCAGCAGCCAAGACGGGGGTAGCGGGAGCTCCTACGAGCAGTACTTC
cdr3_aa: CASSQDGGSGSSYEQYF

v_call: TRBV5-1
cdr3_length: 14
d_call: .
clone_size: few
j_call: TRBJ1-5
cdr3_nt: TGCGCCAGCAGCTTGGCGGGAGGGAGTCAGCCCCAGCATTTT
cdr3_aa: CASSLAGGSQPQHF

v_call: TRBV2
cdr3_length: 14
d_call: TRBD1
clone_size: .
j_call: TRBJ1-2
cdr3_nt: TGTGCCAGCAGTACGACAGGGTCCCACTATGGCTACACCTTC
cdr3_aa: CASSTTGSHYGYTF

v_call: TRBV6-5
cdr3_length: 10
d_call: .
clone_size: .
j_call: TRBJ2-1
cdr3_nt: TGTGCCACCAAAGGGGTCAGGGAGTTCTTC
cdr3_aa: CATKGVREFF

v_call: TRBV4-3
cdr3_length: 12
d_call: .
clone_size: few
j_call: TRBJ1-1
cdr3_nt: TGCGCCAGCAGCCAAGGGCCCACTGAAGCTTTCTTT
cdr3_aa: CASSQGPTEAFF

v_call: TRBV6-6
cdr3_length: 13
d_call: .
clone_size: .
j_call: TRBJ2-3
cdr3_nt: TGTGCCAGCAGTGTGGACATTCAAGATACGCAGTATTTT
cdr3_aa: CASSVDIQDTQYF

v_call: TRBV5-1
cdr3_length: 15
d_call: TRBD1
clone_size: .
j_call: TRBJ1-2
cdr3_nt: TGCGCCAGCAGCCCGGGGGACAGGGCACGCTATGGCTACACCTTC
cdr3_aa: CASSPGDRARYGYTF

v_call: TRBV27
cdr3_length: 15
d_call: TRBD1
clone_size: .
j_call: TRBJ1-1
cdr3_nt: TGTGCCAGCAGTGACCTGACAGGGATGAACACTGAAGCTTTCTTT
cdr3_aa: CASSDLTGMNTEAFF

v_call: TRBV9
cdr3_length: 16
d_call: TRBD2
clone_size: once
j_call: TRBJ2-3
cdr3_nt: TGTGCCAGCAGCGCCTTAGCGGGAGGTAGTCCAGATACGCAGTATTTT
cdr3_aa: CASSALAGGSPDTQYF

v_call: TRBV29-1
cdr3_length: 15
d_call: .
clone_size: .
j_call: TRBJ2-3
cdr3_nt: TGCAGCGTTGCAGGGACTGGTTTGAGCACAGATACGCAGTATTTT
cdr3_aa: CSVAGTGLSTDTQYF

v_call: TRBV4-1
cdr3_length: 15
d_call: .
clone_size: .
j_call: TRBJ2-1
cdr3_nt: TGCGCCAGCAGCCAAGGGCAGCGCCCCTACAATGAGCAGTTCTTC
cdr3_aa: CASSQGQRPYNEQFF

v_call: TRBV28
cdr3_length: 18
d_call: TRBD1
clone_size: .
j_call: TRBJ2-2
cdr3_nt: TGTGCCAGCAGTCTGGACAGGGCATTTACCCAGAACACCGGGGAGCTGTTTTTT
cdr3_aa: CASSLDRAFTQNTGELFF

v_call: TRBV4-2
cdr3_length: 14
d_call: TRBD1
clone_size: .
j_call: TRBJ2-7
cdr3_nt: TGTGCCAGCGGCCGACGACAGGGGCTTTACGAGCAGTACTTC
cdr3_aa: CASGRRQGLYEQYF

v_call: TRBV10-2
cdr3_length: 15
d_call: .
clone_size: .
j_call: TRBJ2-7
cdr3_nt: TGCGCCACCCGGGTACGGACTTTAGGATCCTACGAGCAGTACTTC
cdr3_aa: CATRVRTLGSYEQYF